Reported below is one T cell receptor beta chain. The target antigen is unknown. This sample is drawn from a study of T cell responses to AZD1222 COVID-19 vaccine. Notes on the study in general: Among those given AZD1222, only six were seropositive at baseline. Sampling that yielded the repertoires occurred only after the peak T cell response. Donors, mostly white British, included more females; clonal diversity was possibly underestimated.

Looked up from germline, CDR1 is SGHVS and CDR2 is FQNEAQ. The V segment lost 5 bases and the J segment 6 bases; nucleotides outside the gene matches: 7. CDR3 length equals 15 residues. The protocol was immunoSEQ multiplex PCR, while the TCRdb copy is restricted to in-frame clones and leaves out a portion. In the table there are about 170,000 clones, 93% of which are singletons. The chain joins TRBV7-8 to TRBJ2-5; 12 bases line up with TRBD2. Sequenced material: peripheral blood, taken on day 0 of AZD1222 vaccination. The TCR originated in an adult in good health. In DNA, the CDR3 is TGTGCCAGCAGCCCCCGACTAGCGGGAGTGAAGACCCAGTACTTC. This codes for CASSPRLAGVKTQYF.